A single sample is the source of the 23 T cell receptor beta chains below, sequenced in a study of cytomegalovirus exposure and HLA in healthy donors. The PCR made use of 60 Vbeta and 13 Jbeta primers. Sequenced by immunoSEQ multiplex PCR; TCRdb stores in-frame clones only, minus some. Here the sample table reports more than 100,000 clones. The sequenced material came from PBMCs. Receptor source: a woman in her forties in good health and CMV-seronegative.

The V call is TRBV7-9, the J call TRBJ2-3; 7 bases map to TRBD1. The CDR3 is 15 residues long. V lost 5 bases and J lost 1; bases outside the gene matches: 6. Germline CDR1 is SEHNR and CDR2 is FQNEAQ (reference sequence). The CDR3 nucleotides are TGTGCCAGCAGCAGGGGGCAGCGGCGCACAGATACGCAGTATTTT. Translating it yields CASSRGQRRTDTQYF.

The chain has TRBV9 and TRBJ2-4; TRBD1 matches at 8 bases. Germline V CDR1 and CDR2: SGDLS, YYNGEE. The ends lost 3 bases at V and 1 base at J; junction bases unmatched: 6. The CDR3 is 16 amino acids. The CDR3 DNA reads TGTGCCAGCAGCGCCGCCCAGGGGGCGGCCAAAAACATTCAGTACTTC. Its protein is CASSAAQGAAKNIQYF.

The chain combines TRBV28 with TRBJ1-1; no reliable D call. The germline CDR1 and CDR2 sequences are MDHEN and SYDVKM. The CDR3 contains 16 residues. V was shortened by 5 bases and J by 1 base, with 17 bases between the two germline ends. The CDR3 region is CASSPFGVVTNTEAFF. CDR3 nucleotides: TGTGCCAGCAGTCCCTTCGGGGTGGTGACGAACACTGAAGCTTTCTTT.

The gene calls are TRBV9 and TRBJ2-1; D remains ambiguous. The CDR3 is 14 amino acids. Germline CDR1 reads SGDLS; CDR2 reads YYNGEE. V was trimmed by 0 bases and J by 5 bases, leaving 9 bases between them. The CDR3 region is CASSVELKNNEQFF. The DNA for the CDR3 is TGTGCCAGCAGCGTAGAACTCAAAAACAATGAGCAGTTCTTC.

This chain links TRBV10-3 with TRBJ2-1; TRBD2 aligns across 11 bases. This CDR3 spans 14 amino acids. Germline CDR1 is ENHRY and CDR2 is SYGVKD. The junction had 4 bases not matched to a gene; V was cut back by 7 bases and J by 5 bases. CDR3 bases: TGTGCCATCACTAGCGGGGGGAATAACAATGAGCAGTTCTTC. This gives the protein CAITSGGNNNEQFF.

The V call is TRBV6-5, the J call TRBJ2-7; TRBD2 agrees at 7 bases. J gave up 4 bases and V 6 bases, and 9 bases lay outside the gene matches. The germline gives CDR1 MNHEY, CDR2 SVGAGI. This CDR3 is built from 14 residues. CDR3 DNA: TGTGCCAGCAGGCAAGCGGGGCTACCTTACGAGCAGTACTTC. Its protein product is CASRQAGLPYEQYF.

The V and J genes are TRBV21-1 and TRBJ2-5; the D call TRBD2 from the table was never checked on the DNA. TRBV21-1 is a pseudogene locus. This CDR3 comprises 16 residues. CDR3 in DNA: TGTGCCAGCAGCAAAGAGGATAGCGGGGGCGGGGAGACCCAGTACTTC. Protein: CASSKEDSGGGETQYF.

V gene TRBV5-1 combines with J gene TRBJ2-3; D might be TRBD2 (5 bases). This CDR3 region has 16 residues. Germline values: CDR1 SGHRS, CDR2 YFSETQ. Trimming removed 2 bases at V and 8 bases at J, with 21 bases between. The CDR3 DNA is TGCGCCAGCAGCTTTGCATTCGGGGAAGTAGGTGGTACGCAGTATTTT. This encodes CASSFAFGEVGGTQYF.

The genes are TRBV18 and TRBJ1-4, with D possibly matching TRBD1 (6 bases). Trimming took off 4 bases at V and 8 bases at J, with 14 bases between the two ends. The length of the CDR3 is 14 residues. Germline CDR1 is KGHSH and CDR2 is LQKENI. CDR3 loop: CASSLGQFGEKLFF. In DNA form, the CDR3 reads TGTGCCAGCTCACTTGGACAGTTTGGGGAAAAACTGTTTTTT.

The chain combines TRBV18 with TRBJ1-1; D may be TRBD1 (6 bases). V lost 0 bases to trimming and J lost 6 bases, with 14 bases between them. Per germline, CDR1 KGHSH and CDR2 LQKENI. This CDR3 contains 15 residues. Written as DNA, the CDR3 is TGTGCCAGCTCACCACCGACGGGGGGCCACGCTGAAGCTTTCTTT. This codes for CASSPPTGGHAEAFF.

The chain combines TRBV10-2 with TRBJ2-5; 15 nucleotides align to TRBD2. This CDR3 region has 17 residues. After removal of 3 bases from V and 5 bases from J, the junction contained 7 bases not matched to a gene. Germline V gives CDR1 WSHSY, CDR2 SAAADI. CDR3 sequence reads: CASSDPGLAGGHETQYF. The CDR3 nucleotides read TGCGCCAGCAGTGACCCTGGACTAGCGGGGGGGCACGAGACCCAGTACTTC.

The chain recombines TRBV11-3 with TRBJ2-1, with 8 bases matching TRBD2. In germline, CDR1 is SGHNT, CDR2 YENEEA. Germline trimming cut 0 bases from V and 12 bases from J; bases unmatched to any gene: 7. The CDR3 has 14 residues. Here the CDR3 DNA reads TGTGCCAGCAGCTTAGATCTGCAGGCGGGGGGGCAGTTCTTC. It codes for CASSLDLQAGGQFF. The full variable domain, with the rest looked up from reference TRBV11-3 and TRBJ2-1, is EAGVVQSPRYKIIEKKQPVAFWCNPISGHNTLYWYLQNLGQGPELLIRYENEEAVDDSQLPKDRFSAERLKGVDSTLKIQPAELGDSAVYLCASSLDLQAGGQFFGPGTRLTVL.

The CDR3 reads CASSLAGRNTGELFF. The DNA for the CDR3 is TGTGCCAGCAGCTTAGCGGGGCGGAACACCGGGGAGCTGTTTTTT. This rearrangement joins TRBV7-9 to TRBJ2-2; possibly TRBD1 for D (5 bases). Germline V gene data show CDR1 as SEHNR and CDR2 as FQNEAQ (reference sequence). V was trimmed by 0 bases and J by 1 base, leaving 6 bases between them. The CDR3 sequence is 15 residues long.

The V gene is TRBV7-9, the J gene TRBJ1-2; TRBD1 matches at 8 bases. This CDR3 spans 17 amino acids. CDR1 SEHNR and CDR2 FQNEAQ come from the germline V gene (reference sequence). J lost 0 bases, V lost 5 bases, and 11 bases had no gene match. CDR3 residues: CASSRGPRGQTNYGYTF. In DNA, the CDR3 is TGTGCCAGCAGCCGGGGACCCAGGGGGCAGACTAACTATGGCTACACCTTC.

This chain joins TRBV7-2 and TRBJ1-3; D ambiguous. The ends were cut back, 1 base at V and 4 bases at J, with 17 bases in the middle. The germline CDR1 and CDR2 sequences are SGHTA and FQGNSA. The CDR3 contains 17 residues. The DNA for the CDR3 is TGTGCCAGCAGCTTAGGTCTTCAATCCACTCGGGGAAACACCATATATTTT. Translation gives CASSLGLQSTRGNTIYF.

The rearrangement links TRBV28 to TRBJ1-5; possible D gene TRBD1, 6 bases. The V end was cut by 4 bases, the J end by 6 bases, with 13 bases between. The CDR3 spans 14 residues. Germline values: CDR1 MDHEN, CDR2 SYDVKM. This CDR3 reads CASSSGGAFQPQHF. Here the CDR3 DNA reads TGTGCCAGCAGTTCGGGGGGGGCTTTTCAGCCCCAGCATTTT.

The rearrangement uses TRBV28 and TRBJ2-5; TRBD2 aligns across 9 bases. CDR1 is MDHEN, CDR2 SYDVKM, per germline. The CDR3 extends over 17 amino acids. V shed 5 bases and J 7 bases; nucleotides not matched to a gene: 17. CDR3 nucleotide sequence: TGTGCCAGCAGTCCCCCTTATAGCGGGGGCCTCCTCGGGACCCAGTACTTC. This encodes CASSPPYSGGLLGTQYF.

V gene TRBV11-2 combines with J gene TRBJ1-2; tentative D call: TRBD1 (5 bases). The V end lost 6 bases, the J end lost 2 bases, and 19 bases lay between the germline ends. The CDR3 is 16 residues long. Germline CDR1 SGHAT, CDR2 FQNNGV. CDR3 protein: CASSPIPGGSNYGYTF. The CDR3 bases are TGTGCCAGCAGTCCCATCCCTGGGGGGTCAAACTATGGCTACACCTTC.

The rearrangement joins TRBV7-2 to TRBJ2-7; 14 nucleotides match TRBD2. CDR3 length: 16 amino acids. Germline V gives CDR1 SGHTA, CDR2 FQGNSA. V lost 1 base, J lost 3 bases, and 2 bases stayed unmatched. This CDR3 reads CASSLDGTSGGYEQYF. The CDR3, as DNA: TGTGCCAGCAGCTTAGACGGGACTAGCGGGGGCTACGAGCAGTACTTC.

The chain employs TRBV7-3 and TRBJ2-5; TRBD2 might be the D (6 bases). Germline V gene lookup returns CDR1 SGHTA and CDR2 FQGTGA. The germline V and J ends were trimmed by 1 base and 4 bases, with 13 bases remaining between them. The CDR3 has 15 residues. CDR3 sequence: CASSLMDSAGETQYF. CDR3 DNA: TGTGCCAGCAGCTTAATGGACTCAGCGGGAGAGACCCAGTACTTC.

The chain joins TRBV7-3 to TRBJ1-2; the D gene is possibly TRBD1 (6 bases). Germline CDR1 is SGHTA and CDR2 is FQGTGA. This CDR3 has 14 amino acids. Trimming removed 2 bases from V and 4 bases from J, with 11 bases in between. This CDR3 is CASSLLQGSYGYTF. The CDR3 nucleotides are TGTGCCAGCAGCTTACTTCAGGGGAGCTATGGCTACACCTTC.

This sequence joins TRBV6-1 and TRBJ2-7; D possibly corresponds to TRBD2 (6 bases). This CDR3 comprises 15 residues. In germline, CDR1 is MNHNS, CDR2 SASEGT. V lost 6 bases, J lost 0 bases, and 15 bases lay in between. Here the CDR3 reads CASRKGAGSSYEQYF. CDR3 coding DNA: TGTGCCAGCAGGAAGGGTGCGGGGAGCTCCTACGAGCAGTACTTC.

V usage is TRBV5-1 and J usage is TRBJ1-2, with 8 bases aligning to TRBD1. CDR1 SGHRS and CDR2 YFSETQ come from the germline V gene. The CDR3 sequence is 13 residues long. Unmatched junction bases numbered 0, after V lost 5 bases and J lost 0 bases. The CDR3: CASRTGANYGYTF. CDR3 nucleotides: TGCGCCAGCAGGACAGGGGCTAACTATGGCTACACCTTC.